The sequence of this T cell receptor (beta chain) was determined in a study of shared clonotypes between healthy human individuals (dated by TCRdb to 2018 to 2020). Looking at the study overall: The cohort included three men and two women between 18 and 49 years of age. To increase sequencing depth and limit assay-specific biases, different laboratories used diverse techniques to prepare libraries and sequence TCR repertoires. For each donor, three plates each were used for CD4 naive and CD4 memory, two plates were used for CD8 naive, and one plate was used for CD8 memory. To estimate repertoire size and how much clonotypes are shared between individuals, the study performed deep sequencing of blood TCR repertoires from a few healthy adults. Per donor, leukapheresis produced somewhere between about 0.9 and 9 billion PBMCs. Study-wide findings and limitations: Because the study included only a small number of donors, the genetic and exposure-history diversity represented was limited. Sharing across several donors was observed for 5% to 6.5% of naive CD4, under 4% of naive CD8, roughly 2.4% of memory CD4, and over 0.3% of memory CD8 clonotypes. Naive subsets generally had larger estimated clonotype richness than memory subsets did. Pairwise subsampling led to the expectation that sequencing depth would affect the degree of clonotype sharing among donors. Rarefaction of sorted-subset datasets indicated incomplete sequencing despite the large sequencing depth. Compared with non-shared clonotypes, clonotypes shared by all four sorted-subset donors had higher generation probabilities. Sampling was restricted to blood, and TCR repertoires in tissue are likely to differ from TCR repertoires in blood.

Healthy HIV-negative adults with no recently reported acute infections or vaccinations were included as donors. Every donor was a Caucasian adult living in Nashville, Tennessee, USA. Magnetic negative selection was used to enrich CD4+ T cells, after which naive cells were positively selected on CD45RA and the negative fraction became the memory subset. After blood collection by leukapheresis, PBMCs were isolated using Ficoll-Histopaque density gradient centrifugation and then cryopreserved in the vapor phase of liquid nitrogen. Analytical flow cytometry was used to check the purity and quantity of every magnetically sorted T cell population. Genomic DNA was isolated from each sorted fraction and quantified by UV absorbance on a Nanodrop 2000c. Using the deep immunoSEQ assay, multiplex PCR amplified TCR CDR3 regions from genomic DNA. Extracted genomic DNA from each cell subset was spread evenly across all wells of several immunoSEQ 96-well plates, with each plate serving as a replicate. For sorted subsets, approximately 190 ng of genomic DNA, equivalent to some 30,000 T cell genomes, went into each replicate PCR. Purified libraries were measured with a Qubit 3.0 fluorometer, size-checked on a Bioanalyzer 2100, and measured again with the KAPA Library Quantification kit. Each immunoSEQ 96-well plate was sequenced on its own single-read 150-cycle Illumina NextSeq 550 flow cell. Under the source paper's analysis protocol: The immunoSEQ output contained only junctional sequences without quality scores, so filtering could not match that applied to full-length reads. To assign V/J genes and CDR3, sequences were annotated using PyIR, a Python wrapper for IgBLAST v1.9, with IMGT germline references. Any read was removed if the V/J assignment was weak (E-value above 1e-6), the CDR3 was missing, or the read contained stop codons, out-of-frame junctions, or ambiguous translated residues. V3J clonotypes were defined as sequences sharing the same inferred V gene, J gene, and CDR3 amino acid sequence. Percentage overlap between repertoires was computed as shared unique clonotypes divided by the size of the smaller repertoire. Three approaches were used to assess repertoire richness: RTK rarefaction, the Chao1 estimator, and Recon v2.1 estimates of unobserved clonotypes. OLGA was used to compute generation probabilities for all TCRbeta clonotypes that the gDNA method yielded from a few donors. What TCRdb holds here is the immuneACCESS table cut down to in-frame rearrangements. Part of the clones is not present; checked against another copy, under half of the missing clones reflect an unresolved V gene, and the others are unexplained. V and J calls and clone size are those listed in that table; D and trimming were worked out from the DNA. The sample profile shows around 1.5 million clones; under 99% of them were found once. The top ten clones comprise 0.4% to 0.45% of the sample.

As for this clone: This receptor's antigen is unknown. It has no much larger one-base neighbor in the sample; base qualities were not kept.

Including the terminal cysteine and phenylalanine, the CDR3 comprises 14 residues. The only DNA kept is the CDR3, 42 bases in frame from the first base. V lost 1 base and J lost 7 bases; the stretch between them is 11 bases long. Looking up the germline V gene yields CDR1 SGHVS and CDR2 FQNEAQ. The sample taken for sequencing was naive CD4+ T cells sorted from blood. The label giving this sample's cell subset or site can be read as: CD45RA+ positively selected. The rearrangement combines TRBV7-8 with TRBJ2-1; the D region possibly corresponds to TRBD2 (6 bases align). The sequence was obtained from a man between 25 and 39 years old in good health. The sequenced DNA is TGTGCCAGCAGCTTAGTTCTAGCGTCTAATGAGCAGTTCTTC. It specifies CASSLVLASNEQFF. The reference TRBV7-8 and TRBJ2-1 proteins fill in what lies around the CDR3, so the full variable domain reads GAGVSQSPRYKVAKRGQDVALRCDPISGHVSLFWYQQALGQGPEFLTYFQNEAQLDKSGLPSDRFFAERPEGSVSTLKIQRTQQEDSAVYLCASSLVLASNEQFFGPGTRLTVL.